Given below is one TCR beta chain in context. Its specificity is unknown. The sample contains more than one DNA sequence encoding this CDR3. The data belong to a study of shared clonotypes between healthy human individuals. Study-wide points: Non-shared clonotypes showed lower generation probabilities than clonotypes common to all four donors.

This CDR3 region has 16 residues. Unmatched junction bases numbered 0, after V lost 0 bases and J lost 0 bases. Germline V gene sequence: CDR1 SGHRS, CDR2 YFSETQ. This table comes from immunoSEQ multiplex PCR, and its TCRdb copy is limited to in-frame clones, with some not included. Of roughly 2.4 million clones in the sample, approximately 95% were seen once. The chain uses TRBV5-1 and TRBJ1-4; 9 bases fit TRBD1. Sequenced: naive CD4+ T cells sorted from blood. The subset here: CD45RA+ positively selected. The receptor was isolated from a man younger than 35 in good health. The CDR3 loop reads CASSLGQGATNEKLFF. The CDR3 nucleotides are TGCGCCAGCAGCTTGGGACAGGGGGCAACTAATGAAAAACTGTTTTTT.